Below are 29 T cell receptor beta chains sequenced from a single sample in a study of glioma-infiltrating T cells after dendritic cell vaccination. TCRdb's table, derived via immunoSEQ multiplex PCR, lists solely in-frame clones and lacks some. The sample records about 100,000 clones, around 80% being singletons. This specimen consisted of blood, obtained before dendritic cell vaccination. All receptors come from a human donor with glioblastoma.

V usage is TRBV5-1 and J usage is TRBJ1-4; D is possibly TRBD1 (5 bases). V was pared by 0 bases and J by 8 bases, with 11 bases between. Germline CDR1 is SGHRS and CDR2 is YFSETQ. This CDR3 comprises 14 residues. The DNA of the CDR3 is TGCGCCAGCAGCTTGGAAGGGGTCGGGGAAAAACTGTTTTTT. Its protein is CASSLEGVGEKLFF.

The chain couples TRBV10-3 to TRBJ1-5, with a possible D match to TRBD1 (5 bases). Trimming removed 9 bases at V and 8 bases at J, with 8 bases between. CDR3 length: 10 residues. Germline CDR1 ENHRY, CDR2 SYGVKD. CDR3 amino acids: CAIIGEPQHF. As DNA, the CDR3 is TGTGCCATTATAGGGGAGCCCCAGCATTTT.

The sample holds a few counts of this clone. The gene calls are TRBV2 and TRBJ1-1; D remains unclear. The CDR3 has 12 amino acids. Germline CDR1 SNHLY, CDR2 FYNNEI. Trimming pared 3 bases from V and 7 bases from J, leaving 9 bases between. CDR3 sequence (DNA): TGTGCCAGCAGTGAGATGACACTTGAAGCTTTCTTT. Amino acid sequence: CASSEMTLEAFF.

The J gene is TRBJ2-7, the V gene TRBV5-1; the D gene is possibly TRBD1 (6 bases). The CDR3 consists of 13 residues. Germline V gene data show CDR1 as SGHRS and CDR2 as YFSETQ. The V gene lost 2 bases and the J gene lost 6 bases, with 12 bases spanning the gap. The CDR3 nucleotides are TGCGCCAGCAGCTTTCCCGGGACACCCGAGCAGTACTTC. Encoded protein: CASSFPGTPEQYF.

The rearrangement links TRBV4-2 to TRBJ2-2, with 10 nucleotides matching TRBD2. J gave up 1 base and V 2 bases, and 10 bases lay outside the gene matches. The germline gives CDR1 LGHNA, CDR2 YNFKEQ. The CDR3 covers 19 residues. The CDR3 loop is CASSQSESSGRLNTGELFF. Written as DNA, the CDR3 is TGTGCCAGCAGCCAATCTGAGAGTAGCGGGAGGTTGAACACCGGGGAGCTGTTTTTT.

The V gene is TRBV27, the J gene TRBJ2-7, with D perhaps TRBD1 (6 bases). V lost 0 bases and J 3 bases, leaving 27 bases between the germline ends. The V gene's germline CDR1 is MNHEY and CDR2 SMNVEV (reference sequence). The CDR3 is 20 residues long. CDR3 sequence reads: CASSLSPPRQAESRYYEQYF. CDR3 sequence (DNA): TGTGCCAGCAGTTTATCTCCGCCCAGACAGGCGGAGTCGAGATACTACGAGCAGTACTTC.

The sample holds one count of this clone. This rearrangement joins TRBV5-1 to TRBJ2-3; 9 bases map to TRBD2. J gave up 0 bases and V 5 bases, and 22 bases lay outside the gene matches. The CDR3 is 21 residues long. Germline V gives CDR1 SGHRS, CDR2 YFSETQ. The CDR3 is CASSLTLAGEPPILSTDTQYF. DNA for the CDR3: TGCGCCAGCAGTTTGACATTAGCGGGGGAGCCGCCTATCCTGAGCACAGATACGCAGTATTTT.

This clone has more than one count but fewer than ten. The V gene is TRBV5-1, the J gene TRBJ2-3, with TRBD1 matching over 7 bases. V lost 0 bases and J lost 3; bases outside the gene matches: 4. The V gene's germline CDR1 is SGHRS and CDR2 YFSETQ. The CDR3 extends over 15 amino acids. CDR3 nucleotides: TGCGCCAGCAGCTTGGCAGGGACAGATACAGATACGCAGTATTTT. Its protein product is CASSLAGTDTDTQYF.

This clone showed up just once. V usage is TRBV7-9 and J usage is TRBJ1-5; no clear D gene. Germline CDR1 reads SEHNR; CDR2 reads FQNEAQ (reference sequence). This CDR3 is built from 14 residues. V dropped 2 bases and J dropped 3 bases, with 8 bases sitting between them. CDR3 amino acids: CASSLHGFNQPQHF. The CDR3 region has the DNA TGTGCCAGCAGCTTACACGGTTTCAATCAGCCCCAGCATTTT.

This chain uses TRBV11-1 with TRBJ1-1, with D perhaps matching TRBD1 (5 bases). The germline CDR1 and CDR2 sequences are SGHAT and FQDESV (reference sequence). The CDR3 contains 14 residues. V lost 2 bases to trimming and J lost 10 bases, with 17 bases between them. The CDR3 sequence is CASSLNRQARGAFF. DNA of the CDR3: TGTGCCAGCAGCTTAAATCGGCAGGCAAGGGGAGCTTTCTTT. Supplemented by reference TRBV11-1 and TRBJ1-1, the full variable domain reads EAEVAQSPRYKITEKSQAVAFWCDPISGHATLYWYRQILGQGPELLVQFQDESVVDDSQLPKDRFSAERLKGVDSTLKIQPAELGDSAMYLCASSLNRQARGAFFGQGTRLTVV.

The V and J genes are TRBV19 and TRBJ2-1, with TRBD2 identical over 12 bases. CDR3 length: 15 residues. With 5 bases clipped from V and 8 bases from J, the junction kept 7 bases outside the gene matches. Germline V gives CDR1 LNHDA, CDR2 SQIVND (reference sequence). In DNA form, the CDR3 reads TGTGCCAGTAGTGTGACTAGCGGGGGACTTTATGAGCAGTTCTTC. Protein: CASSVTSGGLYEQFF.

The V gene is TRBV27, the J gene TRBJ2-7; D unresolved. Trimming stripped 6 bases from V and 6 bases from J, with 15 bases between. In germline, CDR1 is MNHEY, CDR2 SMNVEV (reference sequence). The CDR3 length is 13 residues. Here the CDR3 DNA reads TGTGCCAGCAGCCCCGCCGCCCTATTCGAGCAGTACTTC. This translates into CASSPAALFEQYF.

This chain joins TRBV28 and TRBJ1-1, with a tentative D call TRBD1 (5 bases). V was pared by 7 bases and J by 3 bases, with 12 bases between. The CDR3 extends over 13 amino acids. CDR1 is MDHEN and CDR2 is SYDVKM in the germline V gene. CDR3 amino acids: CASTPEGDTEAFF. The CDR3 nucleotides are TGTGCCAGCACCCCGGAAGGGGACACTGAAGCTTTCTTT.

This chain connects TRBV18 to TRBJ1-5; D perhaps matches TRBD1 (6 bases). The CDR3 sequence is 13 residues long. The germline V gene encodes CDR1 KGHSH and CDR2 LQKENI. V lost 2 bases and J 4 bases, leaving 6 bases between the germline ends. CDR3 protein: CASSPGQNQPQHF. The CDR3 DNA reads TGTGCCAGCTCACCAGGACAGAATCAGCCCCAGCATTTT.

This clone was found once. Other DNA sequences within the sample encode an identical CDR3. The V and J genes are TRBV5-1 and TRBJ2-1, with a possible D match to TRBD2 (6 bases). The CDR3 loop spans 15 amino acids. The germline CDR1 and CDR2 sequences are SGHRS and YFSETQ. V lost 1 base and J 0 bases, leaving 8 bases between the germline ends. DNA of the CDR3: TGCGCCAGCAGCTTGACAGCGGGCTCCTACAATGAGCAGTTCTTC. Its translation: CASSLTAGSYNEQFF.

As concerns this clone: Distinct nucleotide sequences in the sample also encode this CDR3. The CDR3 DNA reads TGCGCCAGCAGTGGTCAGGGAGGAACTGAAGCTTTCTTT. This gives the protein CASSGQGGTEAFF. J is TRBJ1-1 and V is TRBV10-2; possible D gene TRBD1, 5 bases. Germline V gene data show CDR1 as WSHSY and CDR2 as SAAADI. Trimming took 4 bases from V and 5 from J, leaving 11 bases between them. The CDR3 consists of 13 residues.

This rearrangement joins TRBV27 to TRBJ2-7; a weak D match, TRBD2 (5 bases). Trimming stripped 6 bases from V and 4 bases from J, with 16 bases between. Germline-derived CDR1 and CDR2 are MNHEY and SMNVEV (reference sequence). The CDR3 length is 14 residues. CDR3 nucleotide sequence: TGTGCCAGCAGCCGTACGGCGGGCGTTTACGAGCAGTACTTC. Amino acids: CASSRTAGVYEQYF.

This clone has a single count. The genes are TRBV18 and TRBJ1-5; no clear D. Trimming pared 0 bases from V and 0 bases from J, leaving 9 bases between. This CDR3 has 16 amino acids. Germline CDR1 and CDR2: KGHSH and LQKENI. The CDR3 region is CASSPPPGNSNQPQHF. The DNA of the CDR3 is TGTGCCAGCTCACCACCCCCCGGGAATAGCAATCAGCCCCAGCATTTT. The complete variable domain, with remaining parts taken from reference TRBV18 and TRBJ1-5, reads NAGVMQNPRHLVRRRGQEARLRCSPMKGHSHVYWYRQLPEEGLKFMVYLQKENIIDESGMPKERFSAEFPKEGPSILRIQQVVRGDSAAYFCASSPPPGNSNQPQHFGDGTRLSIL.

This chain connects TRBV7-9 to TRBJ1-2; perhaps TRBD1 as D (5 bases). Germline V gives CDR1 SEHNR, CDR2 FQNEAQ (reference sequence). V lost 5 bases to trimming and J lost 1 base, with 11 bases between them. The CDR3 contains 14 residues. CDR3 residues: CASSRIQVNYGYTF. In DNA, the CDR3 is TGTGCCAGCAGCCGCATACAGGTTAACTATGGCTACACCTTC.

The chain couples TRBV29-1 to TRBJ1-1; D uncertain. CDR1 and CDR2 (germline): SQVTM, ANQGSEA. This CDR3 comprises 10 residues. The V gene lost 6 bases and the J gene lost 5 bases, with 7 bases spanning the gap. The CDR3 DNA follows: TGCAGCGTAGGAGATACTGAAGCTTTCTTT. Its translation: CSVGDTEAFF.

The chain joins TRBV7-9 to TRBJ2-5; 8 bases line up with TRBD1. V lost 5 bases to trimming and J lost 0 bases; unmatched junction nucleotides: 5. Germline CDR1 reads SEHNR; CDR2 reads FQNEAQ (reference sequence). The CDR3 extends over 15 amino acids. The CDR3 nucleotides read TGTGCCAGCAGCCCAGGACAGGGTAACCAAGAGACCCAGTACTTC. Encoded protein: CASSPGQGNQETQYF.

The genes are TRBV6-1 and TRBJ1-2; D is perhaps TRBD1 (6 bases). Per the germline V gene, CDR1 is MNHNS and CDR2 is SASEGT. The CDR3 length is 20 residues. V lost 3 bases and J lost 0, with 26 bases in between. CDR3 region: CASSDRVPDSLGGSNYGYTF. CDR3 bases: TGTGCCAGCAGTGATAGAGTACCGGACAGTTTAGGGGGTTCTAACTATGGCTACACCTTC.

This chain joins TRBV7-9 and TRBJ1-1, with D unclear. V was cut by 3 bases and J by 5 bases, with 7 bases left in between. The germline CDR1 and CDR2 sequences are SEHNR and FQNEAQ (reference sequence). The length of the CDR3 is 12 residues. CDR3 protein: CASSFVITEAFF. The DNA of the CDR3 is TGTGCCAGCAGCTTTGTAATTACTGAAGCTTTCTTT.

The chain joins TRBV19 to TRBJ1-1, with D hard to call. CDR1 and CDR2 from the germline V gene are LNHDA and SQIVND (reference sequence). This CDR3 contains 13 residues. CDR3 loop: CASGREWGTEAFF. In DNA, the CDR3 is TGTGCTTCCGGGAGAGAGTGGGGAACTGAAGCTTTCTTT.

This sequence joins TRBV5-5 and TRBJ2-7, with D tentatively TRBD2 (5 bases). The germline gives CDR1 SGHKS, CDR2 YYEKEE (reference sequence). The ends were cut back, 5 bases at V and 0 bases at J, with 15 bases in the middle. This CDR3 is built from 15 residues. The CDR3, as DNA: TGTGCCAGCAGTCCCGTGGACTGGAACTCCTACGAGCAGTACTTC. This codes for CASSPVDWNSYEQYF.

By frequency in the sample, this clone is medium-sized. The chain recombines TRBV7-9 with TRBJ1-5; possibly TRBD1 for D (5 bases). The CDR3 extends over 15 amino acids. V was trimmed by 5 bases and J by 0 bases, leaving 11 bases between them. Germline V CDR1 and CDR2: SEHNR, FQNEAQ (reference sequence). The CDR3 is CASSPGLDSNQPQHF. The CDR3, as DNA: TGTGCCAGCAGCCCGGGACTAGATAGCAATCAGCCCCAGCATTTT.

This sequence joins TRBV5-1 and TRBJ1-5; perhaps TRBD1 as D (6 bases). The CDR3 runs to 13 residues. Germline V gene data show CDR1 as SGHRS and CDR2 as YFSETQ. Trimming removed 7 bases from V and 4 bases from J, with 12 bases in between. Here the CDR3 reads CASHTGTNQPQHF. The CDR3 coding sequence is TGCGCCAGCCACACGGGGACAAATCAGCCCCAGCATTTT.

V usage is TRBV5-8 and J usage is TRBJ1-6; 9 positions match TRBD1. V trimming: 0 bases; J trimming: 6 bases; junction bases outside the gene matches: 4. Germline lookup yields CDR1 SGHTS and CDR2 YDEGEE. The CDR3 consists of 16 residues. The DNA for the CDR3 is TGTGCCAGCAGCTTGGTACAGGGGGCCGGTAATTCACCCCTCCACTTT. It encodes CASSLVQGAGNSPLHF.

The chain combines TRBV5-6 with TRBJ2-5; D not certain. CDR1 is SGHDT and CDR2 is YYEEEE in the germline V gene. This CDR3 contains 11 residues. Trimming took 3 bases from V and 9 from J, leaving 9 bases between them. The CDR3 protein is CASSSGEAQYF. DNA of the CDR3: TGTGCCAGCAGCTCGGGTGAGGCCCAGTACTTC.